This TCR beta chain originates from a study of T cell repertoires in cytomegalovirus infection (dated by TCRdb to about 2019). With regard to the full study: Because public TCR beta signatures pointed to carriage of CMV infection together with the matching HLA type, the HLA type of each donor mattered for the analysis. The full study reports these points: Carriers of CMV infection plus the relevant HLA type were discriminated by the cumulative frequency of public TCR beta family members in the study cohort and in an independent roughly 370-donor cohort. The ex vivo response was dominated by HLA-C-restricted CMV-specific TCR beta clonotypes, which also provided the single most frequent clonotype in two of eight donors.

CDR1 and CDR2, looked up from the germline V gene, are SGHTA and FQGTGA. The CDR3 measures 18 amino acids from cysteine to phenylalanine. Left in the record is the CDR3 DNA by itself, 54 bases read in frame from the first base. TCRdb names Illumina HiSeq 1500 as the instrument used. The raw public data were reprocessed by TCRdb itself: fastp quality trimming at Q25, MiXCR clonotype calling, in-frame beta chains only. Identical CDR3 proteins give one entry, which carries the most common genes and DNA. The sample data list 600,000 to 800,000 distinct CDR3 sequences, and about 24% of these were observed just once. The top ten constitute 7% to 9% of the sample. On this clonotype itself: Its recognized antigen is unknown. This may come from a read error, since a much larger clone is one base off.

Sequenced input: CD8+ T cells from PBMCs. The V and J segments used are TRBV7-3 and TRBJ2-2; a stretch of 13 junction bases matches TRBD2. The origin of this receptor is a human donor in good health (CMV status not recorded). Some clones in this sample may be carry-over from other donors' samples. The sequenced DNA is TGTGCCAGCAGCCCCCGGGGACTAGCGGGGAAAAACACCAGGGAGCTGTTTTTT. Its amino acids are CASSPRGLAGKNTRELFF.